These T cell receptor beta chains were read from a single sample in a study of cytomegalovirus exposure and HLA in healthy donors. Using immunoSEQ multiplex PCR, the repertoire was profiled, and TCRdb retains in-frame clones only, with some absent. The sample holds 250,000 to 400,000 clones; roughly 87% are singletons and the top ten take 1% to 1.5%. Sequenced material: PBMCs. These receptors came from a woman under 40 in good health and CMV-seropositive. The CDR3 runs from the conserved cysteine through the conserved F or W. Fields, in order: clone size, J gene, D gene, V gene, CDR3 DNA, CDR3 protein. D genes are given only for firm matches. Where a row states a size, it is once, few, many or the class of an expanded clone; other rows omit it.

.	TRBJ2-3	.	TRBV9	TGTGCCAGCAGCGTAGAGGGCGGCTACACAGATACGCAGTATTTT	CASSVEGGYTDTQYF
.	TRBJ2-1	.	TRBV15	TGTGCCACCAGCAGAGGGGACACTCGCTTTTACAATGAGCAGTTCTTC	CATSRGDTRFYNEQFF
.	TRBJ2-1	TRBD1	TRBV7-8	TGTGCCAGCAGCTTAAGGGGGAGGGACAGGGTTGACAATGAGCAGTTCTTC	CASSLRGRDRVDNEQFF
.	TRBJ2-7	.	TRBV5-1	TGCGCCAGCAGCTTGGGCGTGGGAAGATCCTACGAGCAGTACTTC	CASSLGVGRSYEQYF
.	TRBJ2-3	.	TRBV4-1	TGCGCCAGCGATACGGTGACGGGAGCTAGCACAGATACGCAGTATTTT	CASDTVTGASTDTQYF
.	TRBJ2-5	TRBD2	TRBV10-3	TGTGCCATCAGTGAGACTAGCGGGGGAGAGACCCAGTACTTC	CAISETSGGETQYF
.	TRBJ2-7	.	TRBV4-3	TGCGCCAGCAGCCAAGAGGGTTTGGGATCCTACGAGCAGTACTTC	CASSQEGLGSYEQYF
.	TRBJ2-7	TRBD1	TRBV2	TGTGCCAGCAGTGAAGTGTGGGACAGGGAGTACGAGCAGTACTTC	CASSEVWDREYEQYF
.	TRBJ1-5	.	TRBV11-2	TGTGCCAGCAGCTTAGGAACGGGGTATCAGCCCCAGCATTTT	CASSLGTGYQPQHF
once	TRBJ1-1	.	TRBV7-2	TGTGCCAGCAGCTTCGGAAACACTGAAGCTTTCTTT	CASSFGNTEAFF
.	TRBJ1-1	.	TRBV6-5	TGTGCCAGCAGTTACGGGCCCCGGAACACTGAAGCTTTCTTT	CASSYGPRNTEAFF
few	TRBJ1-4	.	TRBV15	TGTGCCACCAGCAGAGATCAGACAACTAATGAAAAACTGTTTTTT	CATSRDQTTNEKLFF
.	TRBJ1-2	.	TRBV7-9	TGTGCCAGCAGCCACGACATTAACTATGGCTACACCTTC	CASSHDINYGYTF
.	TRBJ2-1	.	TRBV29-1	TGCAGCGTTGCCGCCGGGGACAATGAGCAGTTCTTC	CSVAAGDNEQFF
.	TRBJ2-7	.	TRBV7-2	TGTGCCAGCAGCTTAGACCCAGGGACCTACGAGCAGTACTTC	CASSLDPGTYEQYF
.	TRBJ2-5	.	TRBV12-5	TGTGCTAGTGGTCTCCGATCTGGACCGGGAAGTCAAGAGACCCAGTACTTC	CASGLRSGPGSQETQYF
.	TRBJ2-7	TRBD1	TRBV13	TGTGCCAGCAGCGTCGGGACAGAAGGCCGCGTAGGGAGTCAGTACTTC	CASSVGTEGRVGSQYF
.	TRBJ1-1	.	TRBV15	TGTGCCACCAGCAGAACCCGCCCGGGTGGTGAAGCTTTCTTT	CATSRTRPGGEAFF
.	TRBJ2-1	.	TRBV29-1	TGCAGCGTGGGGAAGTTGGGACCGCTAATTAACAATGAGCAGTTCTTC	CSVGKLGPLINNEQFF
.	TRBJ1-2	TRBD1	TRBV28	TGTGCCAGCAGTTTCCCTACAGGGGAGGGTGCCTATGGCTACACCTTC	CASSFPTGEGAYGYTF
.	TRBJ2-1	.	TRBV7-2	TGTGCCAGCAGCTTAACTTTTGCGCATAATGAGCAGTTCTTC	CASSLTFAHNEQFF
.	TRBJ1-2	.	TRBV30	TGTGCCTGGAGAGTCAGCGGGGGATCCTATGGCTACACCTTC	CAWRVSGGSYGYTF
.	TRBJ1-5	.	TRBV18	TGTGCCAGCTCACCACCAGTCAGCAATCAGCCCCAGCATTTT	CASSPPVSNQPQHF
.	TRBJ1-3	.	TRBV6-5	TGTGCCAGCAGTTACTCGAACAGTGGAAACACCATATATTTT	CASSYSNSGNTIYF
.	TRBJ1-1	.	TRBV7-9	TGTGCCAGCAGCTTAGCTAAGAACACTGAAGCTTTCTTT	CASSLAKNTEAFF
.	TRBJ1-2	TRBD1	TRBV9	TGTGCCAGCAGCGTAACTAGCCGGGACAGTGCCACATCCCACTATGGCTACACCTTC	CASSVTSRDSATSHYGYTF
.	TRBJ2-7	.	TRBV4-3	TGCGCCAGCAGCCAAGTAATAAGGTTGTCAGGGAAAGGCTACGAGCAGTACTTC	CASSQVIRLSGKGYEQYF
.	TRBJ2-5	TRBD2	TRBV5-1	TGCGCCAGCACACCTAGCGGCGGGTCACAAGAGACCCAGTACTTC	CASTPSGGSQETQYF
.	TRBJ1-2	.	TRBV19	TGTGCCAGTAGTGGAAGGACAGACGCTAACTATGGCTACACCTTC	CASSGRTDANYGYTF
.	TRBJ2-7	.	TRBV28	TGTGCCAGCAGGGGTTCCTACGAGCAGTACTTC	CASRGSYEQYF
.	TRBJ2-2	TRBD1	TRBV12-5	TGTGCTAGTGGTTTGTCTAAGCCGGGACAGCGAAAGAACACCGGGGAGCTGTTTTTT	CASGLSKPGQRKNTGELFF
once	TRBJ1-5	.	TRBV5-1	TGCGCCAGCAGCTTGGCAGGGGTGAGCAATCAGCCCCAGCATTTT	CASSLAGVSNQPQHF
.	TRBJ1-5	TRBD1	TRBV23-1	TGCGCCAGCAGTCGCCCGGGTTGTCAGGGGGATAGCAATCAGCCCCAGCATTTT	CASSRPGCQGDSNQPQHF
.	TRBJ1-1	TRBD1	TRBV6-5	TGTGCCAGCAGTTACTCGACCAGGGGGTTGGCTTTCTTT	CASSYSTRGLAFF
.	TRBJ2-5	.	TRBV5-1	TGCGCCAGCAGCTTGGGGCAGGGCTACGAGACCCAGTACTTC	CASSLGQGYETQYF
.	TRBJ2-7	.	TRBV20-1	TGCAGTGCTTACAGGGTACACGAGCAGTACTTC	CSAYRVHEQYF
.	TRBJ2-5	TRBD2	TRBV19	TGTGCCAGTAGTTCAACTAGCGGGGCCGGGGGGACCCAGTACTTC	CASSSTSGAGGTQYF
.	TRBJ2-6	.	TRBV19	TGTGCCAGTAGTAAGGGCAGCTCTGGGGCCAACGTCCTGACTTTC	CASSKGSSGANVLTF
.	TRBJ2-5	.	TRBV6-6	TGTGCCAGCAGTTACGGGCAGTCCCCCCAAGAGACCCAGTACTTC	CASSYGQSPQETQYF
.	TRBJ2-1	TRBD1	TRBV2	TGTGCCAGCAGTGAAGCGGTATTGGTGGGACAGGTAAATGAGCAGTTCTTC	CASSEAVLVGQVNEQFF
.	TRBJ2-7	TRBD1	TRBV6-1	TGTGCCAGCAGCGAGACAGGGGGCCCCTACGAGCAGTACTTC	CASSETGGPYEQYF
.	TRBJ2-3	.	TRBV13	TGTGCCAGCAGCTTACGCTGGGATACGCAGTATTTT	CASSLRWDTQYF
.	TRBJ1-1	.	TRBV2	TGTGCCAGCAGTGACGGGGCGTCGGACACTGAAGCTTTCTTT	CASSDGASDTEAFF
.	TRBJ2-5	TRBD1	TRBV9	TGTGCCAGCAGCGTAGCTCCGGACAGGGAAGAGACCCAGTACTTC	CASSVAPDREETQYF
.	TRBJ1-4	.	TRBV6-1	TGTGCCAGCAGGAACGGGAATACTAATGAAAAACTGTTTTTT	CASRNGNTNEKLFF
.	TRBJ2-7	.	TRBV25-1	TGTGCCAGCAGGGGGACTGTAGCCTACGAGCAGTACTTC	CASRGTVAYEQYF
.	TRBJ1-2	TRBD1	TRBV4-1	TGCGCCAGCAGCCAAGAGACAGGGCAAACCTATGGCTACACCTTC	CASSQETGQTYGYTF
.	TRBJ2-1	.	TRBV30	TGTGCCTGGACCCCAGCCGACAGTATTCGTTCCTACAATGAGCAGTTCTTC	CAWTPADSIRSYNEQFF
.	TRBJ2-1	TRBD1	TRBV7-9	TGTGCCAGCAGCTCGAACCCGGACAGGTATTACAATGAGCAGTTCTTC	CASSSNPDRYYNEQFF
.	TRBJ2-1	TRBD1	TRBV27	TGTGCCAGCAGTACAGGGGGCGCGTACAATGAGCAGTTCTTC	CASSTGGAYNEQFF
.	TRBJ1-2	.	TRBV7-2	TGTGCCAGCAGCCTCAGGGAGCAGGACTATGGCTACACCTTC	CASSLREQDYGYTF
.	TRBJ2-1	TRBD1	TRBV6-1	TGTGCCAGCAGTGTCCGGGACAGAAACAATGAGCAGTTCTTC	CASSVRDRNNEQFF
.	TRBJ2-7	TRBD2	TRBV27	TGTGCCAGCAGTTTATTAGCGGGAGGACCCTACGAGCAGTACTTC	CASSLLAGGPYEQYF
.	TRBJ1-2	.	TRBV28	TGTGCCAGCCGTCTCGGGACACGGGGCTTTAACTATGGCTACACCTTC	CASRLGTRGFNYGYTF
once	TRBJ1-2	.	TRBV7-2	TGTGCCAGCAGCTTAGAAGGCAGGCCGCAAAACTATGGCTACACCTTC	CASSLEGRPQNYGYTF
.	TRBJ2-6	TRBD1	TRBV9	TGTGCCAGCAGCGTTACAGGGGCCCTCTCTGGGGCCAACGTCCTGACTTTC	CASSVTGALSGANVLTF